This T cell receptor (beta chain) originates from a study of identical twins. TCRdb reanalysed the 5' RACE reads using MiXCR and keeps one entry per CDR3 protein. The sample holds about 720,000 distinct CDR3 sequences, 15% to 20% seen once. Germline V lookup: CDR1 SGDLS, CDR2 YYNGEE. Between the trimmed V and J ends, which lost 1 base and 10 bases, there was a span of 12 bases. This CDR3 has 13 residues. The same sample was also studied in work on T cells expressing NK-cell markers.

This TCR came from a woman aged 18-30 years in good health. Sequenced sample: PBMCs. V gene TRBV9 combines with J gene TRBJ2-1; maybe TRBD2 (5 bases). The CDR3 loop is CASSVTAWEEQFF. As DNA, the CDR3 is TGTGCCAGCAGCGTAACGGCATGGGAGGAGCAGTTCTTC.